This is a list of T cell receptor beta chains from one sample in a study of blood T cell repertoires in COVID-19. Here immunoSEQ multiplex PCR was the method, and the copy in TCRdb shows in-frame clones only, minus some. The sample consists of 200,000 to 300,000 clones, 65% to 90% of them appearing once. The sequenced sample was peripheral blood. These receptors all come from a man in his thirties or forties with active or convalescent COVID-19. CDR3s include the opening cysteine and the closing phenylalanine or tryptophan. A D gene is named only where the DNA matches it firmly. Size values are once, few and many counts, or a class for expanded clones, and some rows have none.

V	D	length	size	J	CDR3	DNA
TRBV7-2	TRBD2	18	.	TRBJ2-3	CASSLAGLAGAITDTQYF	TGTGCCAGCAGCTTAGCAGGGCTAGCGGGGGCCATCACAGATACGCAGTATTTT
TRBV6-5	.	16	.	TRBJ1-5	CASSYGPVNSNQPQHF	TGTGCCAGCAGTTACGGGCCAGTCAATAGCAATCAGCCCCAGCATTTT
TRBV7-2	TRBD1	15	once	TRBJ2-1	CASSKLRTGGNEQFF	TGTGCCAGCAGCAAACTCCGGACAGGGGGCAATGAGCAGTTCTTC
TRBV7-8	.	16	.	TRBJ2-3	CASSLVTGRSTDTQYF	TGTGCCAGCAGCTTAGTGACGGGGAGGAGCACAGATACGCAGTATTTT
TRBV28	TRBD1	16	few	TRBJ1-1	CASSLDQGARGTEAFF	TGTGCCAGCAGTTTGGACCAGGGGGCGCGAGGCACTGAAGCTTTCTTT
TRBV7-7	.	14	.	TRBJ1-4	CASSPGRGVEKLFF	TGTGCCAGCAGCCCGGGACGCGGGGTCGAAAAACTGTTTTTT
TRBV5-1	TRBD2	15	.	TRBJ2-5	CASSLLRRGEETQYF	TGCGCCAGCAGCTTGCTACGGCGGGGGGAAGAGACCCAGTACTTC
TRBV2	.	15	.	TRBJ1-6	CASSFSGSYNSPLHF	TGTGCCAGCAGTTTCTCGGGGAGTTATAATTCACCCCTCCACTTT
TRBV11-2	.	16	.	TRBJ2-5	CASSLGGSGIQETQYF	TGTGCCAGCAGCTTAGGAGGATCCGGGATCCAAGAGACCCAGTACTTC
TRBV7-9	TRBD1	15	.	TRBJ2-7	CASSLAGTVEYEQYF	TGTGCCAGCAGCTTAGCGGGGACAGTCGAATACGAGCAGTACTTC
TRBV4-1	.	12	.	TRBJ2-7	CASSQGGHEQYF	TGCGCCAGCAGCCAAGGAGGGCACGAGCAGTACTTC
TRBV9	.	12	.	TRBJ2-3	CASSDFTDTQYF	TGTGCCAGCAGCGACTTCACAGATACGCAGTATTTT
TRBV6-5	.	13	few	TRBJ1-6	CASSQAYNSPLHF	TGTGCCAGCAGTCAGGCTTATAATTCACCCCTCCACTTT
TRBV29-1	TRBD1	16	.	TRBJ2-3	CSVGSPLGQSTDTQYF	TGCAGCGTTGGATCACCACTGGGACAGAGCACAGATACGCAGTATTTT
TRBV4-1	TRBD1	17	.	TRBJ2-1	CASSLSDRDASYNEQFF	TGCGCCAGCAGCCTATCGGACAGGGACGCCTCCTACAATGAGCAGTTCTTC
TRBV7-9	TRBD2	16	few	TRBJ2-3	CASSLASGGATDTQYF	TGTGCCAGCAGCTTAGCTAGCGGGGGGGCCACAGATACGCAGTATTTT
TRBV3-1/TRBV3-2	.	15	.	TRBJ1-2	CASSHPGEPCYGYTF	TGTGCCAGCAGCCACCCAGGGGAGCCTTGCTATGGCTACACCTTC
TRBV9	.	16	.	TRBJ2-2	CASSPEGGLYTGELFF	TGTGCCAGCAGCCCAGAGGGGGGGCTGTACACCGGGGAGCTGTTTTTT
TRBV7-9	.	16	once	TRBJ2-2	CASSSVRTGYTGELFF	TGTGCCAGCAGCTCCGTACGTACAGGGTACACCGGGGAGCTGTTTTTT
TRBV5-1	.	13	few	TRBJ1-6	CASNRAGNSPLHF	TGCGCCAGCAACCGCGCGGGTAATTCACCCCTCCACTTT
TRBV15	.	14	.	TRBJ2-7	CATRFQPSSYEQYF	TGTGCCACCAGGTTTCAACCGAGCTCCTACGAGCAGTACTTC
TRBV19	.	13	.	TRBJ2-5	CASGGGFGETQYF	TGTGCCAGCGGAGGAGGGTTCGGAGAGACCCAGTACTTC
TRBV6-5	TRBD1	15	.	TRBJ1-2	CASSYSTGGLSGYTF	TGTGCCAGCAGTTACTCCACAGGGGGTCTGAGTGGCTACACCTTC
TRBV7-2	.	13	few	TRBJ1-5	CASSAQGRQPQHF	TGTGCCAGCAGCGCACAGGGTAGACAGCCCCAGCATTTT
TRBV6-1	TRBD1	20	.	TRBJ2-2	CASSDRDRGFPRTNTGELFF	TGTGCCAGCAGTGACCGGGACAGGGGATTCCCCCGTACGAACACCGGGGAGCTGTTTTTT
TRBV10-2	.	16	.	TRBJ1-5	CASSESLGASNQPQHF	TGCGCCAGCAGTGAGTCGTTGGGGGCGAGCAATCAGCCCCAGCATTTT
TRBV3-1/TRBV3-2	TRBD1	15	.	TRBJ1-1	CASSQAWTGFTEAFF	TGTGCCAGCAGCCAAGCGTGGACAGGGTTTACTGAAGCTTTCTTT
TRBV7-9	TRBD2	16	few	TRBJ2-1	CASSLASGGPFNEQFF	TGTGCCAGCAGCTTAGCTAGCGGGGGCCCTTTCAATGAGCAGTTCTTC
TRBV9	.	12	once	TRBJ1-5	CASSVGDQPQHF	TGTGCCAGCAGCGTAGGCGATCAGCCCCAGCATTTT
TRBV6-1	.	14	.	TRBJ1-2	CASSDQPQAGGYTF	TGTGCCAGCAGTGACCAACCCCAGGCGGGGGGCTACACCTTC
TRBV30	.	13	.	TRBJ1-2	CAWSQTGHYGYTF	TGTGCCTGGAGCCAAACAGGGCACTATGGCTACACCTTC
TRBV6-2/TRBV6-3	TRBD1	15	.	TRBJ2-1	CASSNHRGSYNEQFF	TGTGCCAGCAGTAACCACAGGGGCTCCTACAATGAGCAGTTCTTC
TRBV9	.	12	.	TRBJ2-1	CASSGRGNEQFF	TGTGCCAGCAGCGGGAGGGGCAATGAGCAGTTCTTC
TRBV7-3	.	15	.	TRBJ2-2	CASSPTSGNTGELFF	TGTGCCAGCAGCCCCACCAGCGGGAACACCGGGGAGCTGTTTTTT
TRBV12-3/TRBV12-4	.	13	.	TRBJ2-3	CASSLASTDTQYF	TGTGCCAGCAGTTTGGCCAGCACAGATACGCAGTATTTT
TRBV2	.	14	.	TRBJ1-2	CASSPVEGWYGYTF	TGTGCCAGCAGCCCGGTGGAGGGTTGGTATGGCTACACCTTC
TRBV3-1/TRBV3-2	.	14	.	TRBJ2-3	CASSQEFRLDTQYF	TGTGCCAGCAGCCAAGAATTCAGGCTTGATACGCAGTATTTT
TRBV3-1/TRBV3-2	.	10	.	TRBJ1-2	CASSQRTVIF	TGTGCCAGCAGCCAGCGGACAGTTATCTTC
TRBV5-6	TRBD2	14	.	TRBJ2-7	CASSDGTSVYEQYF	TGTGCCAGCAGCGACGGGACTAGCGTCTACGAGCAGTACTTC
TRBV7-8	.	14	.	TRBJ1-1	CASSFSAGNSEAFF	TGTGCCAGCAGCTTCTCAGCGGGGAACTCTGAAGCTTTCTTT
TRBV10-3	TRBD1	17	.	TRBJ1-5	CAISDIWTGGSNQPQHF	TGTGCCATCAGTGATATTTGGACAGGAGGAAGCAATCAGCCCCAGCATTTT
TRBV7-9	TRBD1	15	.	TRBJ1-5	CASSLEGAGDQPQHF	TGTGCCAGCAGCTTAGAGGGGGCTGGGGATCAACCCCAGCATTTT
TRBV7-6	TRBD1	15	.	TRBJ2-3	CASSLNRGSTDTQYF	TGTGCCAGCAGCTTAAACAGGGGAAGCACAGATACGCAGTATTTT
TRBV7-2	.	15	.	TRBJ2-3	CASSLSRGGTDTQYF	TGTGCCAGCAGCTTATCCCGCGGGGGCACAGATACGCAGTATTTT
TRBV25-1	TRBD1	14	.	TRBJ2-7	CASSEGQGAREQYF	TGTGCCAGCAGTGAGGGACAGGGGGCGCGCGAGCAGTACTTC
TRBV6-5	TRBD1	14	once	TRBJ1-5	CASRREGQGQPQHF	TGTGCCAGCAGGCGAGAAGGACAGGGTCAGCCCCAGCATTTT
TRBV9	.	12	.	TRBJ1-1	CASSVPGPEAFF	TGTGCCAGCAGCGTTCCAGGGCCTGAAGCTTTCTTT
TRBV11-2	TRBD2	16	.	TRBJ2-5	CASSLRVLSGEETQYF	TGTGCCAGCAGCTTAAGGGTCCTAAGCGGGGAAGAGACCCAGTACTTC
TRBV5-4	TRBD1	15	.	TRBJ1-2	CASSLGQGVSYGYTF	TGTGCCAGCAGCTTGGGACAGGGGGTGTCCTATGGCTACACCTTC
TRBV19	.	11	.	TRBJ2-7	CASSIGSEQYF	TGTGCCAGTAGTATAGGGAGCGAGCAGTACTTC
TRBV5-1	.	15	.	TRBJ2-2	CASSVVGKPTGELFF	TGCGCCAGCAGCGTAGTGGGCAAACCCACCGGGGAGCTGTTTTTT
TRBV19	TRBD1	13	.	TRBJ2-7	CASSTGTDYEQYF	TGTGCCAGTAGTACCGGGACAGACTACGAGCAGTACTTC
TRBV5-1	.	16	.	TRBJ1-1	CASSSGLGVGKTEAFF	TGCGCCAGCAGCTCGGGACTCGGGGTCGGTAAGACTGAAGCTTTCTTT